The source of this T cell receptor beta chain is a study of monozygotic twins with inflammatory bowel disease. Study-wide findings and caveats: Backing was not found for a single strong signal or clonotype associated with IBD. Patient-to-patient differences in immunosuppressive treatment may have added variability to the repertoires. By inverse Simpson index, TCRbeta diversity was lower in IBD patients than in healthy co-twins.

This CDR3 region has 17 residues. The germline gives CDR1 SGHTA, CDR2 FQGNSA. TCRdb re-called the 5' RACE reads and shows each CDR3 protein once, DNA omitted. The data include nearly 450,000 distinct CDR3 sequences; the top ten clones carry about 2.4%. Worth noting for this clonotype: The antigen is undetermined.

The V call is TRBV7-2, the J call TRBJ2-1; as DNA is missing, the TRBD1 call by TCRdb cannot be tested. Sample: blood. The origin of this receptor is a human donor with ulcerative colitis or Crohn's disease, or a healthy co-twin of an affected twin (not recorded which). The CDR3 reads CASSLASTRTANNEQFF.